The 27 T cell receptor beta chains given below trace back to one sample, sequenced in a study of shared clonotypes between healthy human individuals. TCRdb's table, derived via immunoSEQ multiplex PCR, lists solely in-frame clones and lacks some. Among approximately 600,000 clones listed, 90% to 95% were seen once. The naive CD8 population came from CD45RO-negative cells selected for CCR7, without terminally differentiated effector memory CD45RA+ cells. Sequenced: naive CD8+ T cells sorted from blood. The source of these receptors is a woman aged 25 to 39 in good health.

With respect to this clone: Other DNA sequences within the sample encode an identical CDR3. The V gene is TRBV29-1, the J gene TRBJ2-1; no definite D call. V dropped 3 bases and J dropped 4 bases, with 7 bases sitting between them. Germline lookup yields CDR1 SQVTM and CDR2 ANQGSEA. The CDR3 runs 12 residues. The CDR3 coding sequence is TGCAGCGTTGATTCCGGATACAATGAGCAGTTCTTC. Amino acid sequence: CSVDSGYNEQFF.

The chain recombines TRBV5-4 with TRBJ1-1, with 7 bases matching TRBD1. This CDR3 comprises 16 residues. Germline lookup yields CDR1 SGHNT and CDR2 YYREEE (reference sequence). The J segment lost 1 base and the V segment lost 4 bases, leaving 10 bases of the junction unmatched. CDR3 nucleotide sequence: TGTGCCAGCAGCCAGGGGGAAAGGAGTGAGAACACTGAAGCTTTCTTT. It encodes CASSQGERSENTEAFF.

A word on this clone: Other DNA sequences in this specimen translate into the identical CDR3. V is TRBV4-1 and J is TRBJ2-5; no clear D. The V gene lost 0 bases and the J gene lost 3 bases, with 5 bases spanning the gap. Germline CDR1 and CDR2: MGHRA and YSYEKL. The CDR3 spans 13 residues. CDR3 sequence reads: CASSQDWEETQYF. CDR3 DNA: TGCGCCAGCAGCCAAGACTGGGAAGAGACCCAGTACTTC.

This clone was picked up one time. The chain employs TRBV14 and TRBJ2-7, with D perhaps TRBD2 (6 bases). Germline assignment: CDR1 SGHDN and CDR2 FVKESK. This CDR3 region has 19 residues. Deletions cut 0 bases from V and 0 bases from J, with 21 bases between. CDR3 protein: CASSQDTLRYSGRSYEQYF. The CDR3 nucleotides are TGTGCCAGCAGCCAAGATACCCTACGGTATAGCGGTCGCTCCTACGAGCAGTACTTC. The full variable domain, rest sourced from reference TRBV14 and TRBJ2-7, is EAGVTQFPSHSVIEKGQTVTLRCDPISGHDNLYWYRRVMGKEIKFLLHFVKESKQDESGMPNNRFLAERTGGTYSTLKVQPAELEDSGVYFCASSQDTLRYSGRSYEQYFGPGTRLTVT.

As for this clone: One end of the junction fails to match germline, which may point to a read error. V and J are TRBV27 and TRBJ2-1; tentative D call: TRBD1 (5 bases). The CDR3 covers 13 residues. Germline loops: CDR1 MNHEY, CDR2 SMNVEV (reference sequence). DNA of the CDR3: TGTACCAGCAGTTTCGACAGAGACAATGAGCAGTTCTTC. Translation gives CTSSFDRDNEQFF.

The chain joins TRBV19 to TRBJ2-3; D unresolved. The germline V gene encodes CDR1 LNHDA and CDR2 SQIVND (reference sequence). This CDR3 has 14 residues. Trimming removed 1 base at V and 9 bases at J, with 14 bases between. The CDR3 bases are TGTGCCAGTAGTATAGCCCGAGATAGGTACACGCAGTATTTT. Encoded protein: CASSIARDRYTQYF.

V usage is TRBV7-5 and J usage is TRBJ1-1; TRBD1 was called by the table and not checked on the DNA. TRBV7-5 is termed a pseudogene. The CDR3 loop spans 15 amino acids. The CDR3 DNA sequence: TGTGACGCCCGGAGATCAGACAGAGAGAACACTGAAGCTTTCTTT. Encoded protein: CDARRSDRENTEAFF.

The V call is TRBV5-5, the J call TRBJ1-5; D is possibly TRBD1 (6 bases). CDR1 and CDR2 from the germline V gene are SGHKS and YYEKEE (reference sequence). The CDR3 runs 15 residues. The V end lost 0 bases, the J end lost 8 bases, and 15 bases lay between the germline ends. CDR3 residues: CASSLAGDLGKPQHF. In nucleotides, the CDR3 is TGTGCCAGCAGCTTGGCAGGGGATCTGGGAAAGCCCCAGCATTTT.

The chain is built from TRBV2 and TRBJ1-2, with 7 bases that match TRBD1. The V gene's germline CDR1 is SNHLY and CDR2 FYNNEI. Trimming removed 7 bases from V and 0 bases from J; junction bases left unmatched: 5. The CDR3 has 14 amino acids. The CDR3 reads CASTGDSANYGYTF. The CDR3 DNA reads as TGTGCCAGCACCGGGGACAGCGCTAACTATGGCTACACCTTC.

The chain uses TRBV5-1 and TRBJ2-1, with D unclear. The CDR3 consists of 14 residues. The V and J ends lost 3 bases and 1 base respectively, with 8 bases between them. The germline CDR1 and CDR2 sequences are SGHRS and YFSETQ. This chain's CDR3 is CASSSGLSYNEQFF. The CDR3 region has the DNA TGCGCCAGCAGCTCTGGTCTGTCCTACAATGAGCAGTTCTTC.

The chain carries TRBV7-9 and TRBJ2-5, with D hard to call. Germline lookup yields CDR1 SEHNR and CDR2 FQNEAQ (reference sequence). Trimming cost V 7 bases and J 5 bases, with 11 bases left between them. The CDR3 sequence is 12 residues long. CDR3 nucleotides: TGTGCCAGCACCCTAGGGTGGGAGACCCAGTACTTC. This translates into CASTLGWETQYF.

V is TRBV5-4 and J is TRBJ2-7, with TRBD1 matching 10 bases. Germline CDR1 SGHNT, CDR2 YYREEE (reference sequence). With 2 bases clipped from V and 5 bases from J, the junction kept 4 bases outside the gene matches. CDR3 size: 14 residues. The CDR3: CASSLGTGVHEQYF. The CDR3 bases are TGTGCCAGCAGCTTAGGGACAGGGGTCCACGAGCAGTACTTC.

The gene calls are TRBV9 and TRBJ1-2, with TRBD1 identical over 7 bases. The germline gives CDR1 SGDLS, CDR2 YYNGEE. This CDR3 contains 17 residues. V shed 3 bases, J shed 5 bases, and the junction held 16 bases outside the gene matches. The CDR3 sequence is CASSGRNKPGGGYGYTF. DNA for the CDR3: TGTGCCAGCAGCGGAAGAAATAAGCCAGGGGGAGGGTATGGCTACACCTTC.

This chain connects TRBV7-9 to TRBJ2-1, with D maybe TRBD2 (6 bases). Germline-derived CDR1 and CDR2 are SEHNR and FQNEAQ (reference sequence). The CDR3 is 15 residues long. V lost 5 bases to trimming and J lost 3 bases, with 14 bases between them. The CDR3 DNA reads TGTGCCAGCAGCCCCGGCCAGCGGGTCTACAATGAGCAGTTCTTC. Its protein product is CASSPGQRVYNEQFF.

This chain connects TRBV5-5 to TRBJ1-1; D unresolved. The V and J ends lost 4 bases and 11 bases respectively, with 6 bases between them. Germline loops: CDR1 SGHKS, CDR2 YYEKEE (reference sequence). The CDR3 sequence is 9 residues long. CDR3 in amino acids: CASSRRAFF. Written as DNA, the CDR3 is TGTGCCAGCAGCCGTAGGGCTTTCTTT. Together with reference TRBV5-5 and TRBJ1-1, the CDR3 gives the full variable domain: DAGVTQSPTHLIKTRGQQVTLRCSPISGHKSVSWYQQVLGQGPQFIFQYYEKEERGRGNFPDRFSARQFPNYSSELNVNALLLGDSALYLCASSRRAFFGQGTRLTVV.

This chain links TRBV4-1 with TRBJ2-3; TRBD1 might be the D (6 bases). The CDR3 is 16 residues long. Germline V CDR1 and CDR2: MGHRA, YSYEKL. The germline V and J ends were trimmed by 1 base and 4 bases, with 15 bases remaining between them. In nucleotides, the CDR3 is TGCGCCAGCAGCCAAGGTCCCGACAGGTCCTCAGATACGCAGTATTTT. The encoded protein is CASSQGPDRSSDTQYF.

The chain couples TRBV28 to TRBJ2-5; D is unclear. The V end lost 1 base, the J end lost 7 bases, and 4 bases lay between the germline ends. This CDR3 spans 11 amino acids. CDR1 MDHEN and CDR2 SYDVKM come from the germline V gene. As DNA, the CDR3 is TGTGCCAGCAGTTTATTAGGGACCCAGTACTTC. As protein: CASSLLGTQYF. The variable domain in full, completed from reference TRBV28 and TRBJ2-5, reads DVKVTQSSRYLVKRTGEKVFLECVQDMDHENMFWYRQDPGLGLRLIYFSYDVKMKEKGDIPEGYSVSREKKERFSLILESASTNQTSMYLCASSLLGTQYFGPGTRLLVL.

This rearrangement joins TRBV27 to TRBJ2-5, with TRBD2 matching 11 bases. The DNA end lines up better with TRBJ2-7; the J call may be wrong. The CDR3 runs to 16 residues. In germline, CDR1 is MNHEY, CDR2 SMNVEV (reference sequence). In DNA, the CDR3 is TGTGCCAGCGTCAAGGGGCCCCCTAGCGGGAGGTACGAGCAGTACTTC. Amino acid sequence: CASVKGPPSGRYEQYF.

The chain has TRBV19 and TRBJ2-1, with a weak D call TRBD2 (6 bases). This CDR3 is 16 amino acids long. V dropped 5 bases and J dropped 9 bases, with 23 bases sitting between them. From germline, CDR1 is LNHDA and CDR2 SQIVND (reference sequence). This CDR3 is CASSPRDSDVPSEQFF. The CDR3 coding sequence is TGTGCCAGTAGTCCGCGGGATAGCGACGTACCGAGTGAGCAGTTCTTC.

V gene TRBV9 combines with J gene TRBJ1-2, with D possibly TRBD1 on 6 matching bases. CDR3 length: 17 residues. Germline V gene sequence: CDR1 SGDLS, CDR2 YYNGEE. V dropped 1 base and J dropped 3 bases, with 19 bases sitting between them. The DNA of the CDR3 is TGTGCCAGCAGCGTAATCGGAACGGGACAAGACTACTATGGCTACACCTTC. Protein sequence: CASSVIGTGQDYYGYTF.

The rearrangement links TRBV7-9 to TRBJ2-7, with 7 bases lining up with TRBD2. This CDR3 has 14 amino acids. Germline CDR1 is SEHNR and CDR2 is FQNEAQ (reference sequence). V was clipped by 5 bases and J by 4 bases; unmatched bases: 8. The CDR3 reads CASSRWDYVYEQYF. The CDR3 DNA sequence: TGTGCCAGCAGCCGGTGGGACTACGTATACGAGCAGTACTTC.

The gene calls are TRBV7-9 and TRBJ2-6; a possible D gene is TRBD2 (6 bases). CDR1 is SEHNR, CDR2 FQNEAQ, per germline (reference sequence). The ends were cut back, 2 bases at V and 3 bases at J, with 8 bases in the middle. This CDR3 region has 15 residues. The CDR3 nucleotides are TGTGCCAGCAGCTTACTAGCGTTTGGGGCCAACGTCCTGACTTTC. It specifies CASSLLAFGANVLTF.

This clone turned up a few times. This rearrangement joins TRBV7-8 to TRBJ2-7; D is undetermined. CDR3 length: 13 amino acids. Germline V gives CDR1 SGHVS, CDR2 FQNEAQ. V was clipped by 6 bases and J by 4 bases, with 13 bases between them. The CDR3 sequence is CASSTNVEYEQYF. The CDR3 region has the DNA TGTGCCAGCAGTACGAACGTCGAGTACGAGCAGTACTTC.

This chain links TRBV6-1 with TRBJ1-1; D possibly corresponds to TRBD1 (5 bases). Trimming removed 3 bases at V and 1 base at J, with 18 bases between. This CDR3 comprises 17 residues. Germline V gives CDR1 MNHNS, CDR2 SASEGT. The CDR3, as DNA: TGTGCCAGCAGTGATTTGGGCAGCGGGGGATGGAACACTGAAGCTTTCTTT. Its protein product is CASSDLGSGGWNTEAFF.

The rearrangement uses TRBV4-2 and TRBJ2-7; 8 bases align to TRBD1. The CDR3 covers 16 residues. Germline lookup yields CDR1 LGHNA and CDR2 YNFKEQ. The ends lost 2 bases at V and 0 bases at J; junction bases unmatched: 6. Here the CDR3 reads CASSQPGQVSSYEQYF. CDR3 bases: TGTGCCAGCAGCCAACCGGGACAGGTGAGCTCCTACGAGCAGTACTTC.

This clone is a singleton in its sample. This chain joins TRBV6-5 and TRBJ1-1; D possibly corresponds to TRBD1 (5 bases). The CDR3 runs 14 residues. V lost 7 bases, J lost 3 bases, and 15 bases lay in between. Germline CDR1 and CDR2: MNHEY and SVGAGI. The CDR3 DNA follows: TGTGCCAGCACTAAAGTGGGGGGAGACACTGAAGCTTTCTTT. This sequence encodes CASTKVGGDTEAFF.

V gene TRBV11-2 combines with J gene TRBJ2-5, with D tentatively TRBD1 (6 bases). With the DNA end fitting TRBJ2-7 better, the J assignment may be wrong. The germline CDR1 and CDR2 sequences are SGHAT and FQNNGV. This CDR3 is built from 12 residues. For the CDR3, the DNA is TGTGCCAGCAGCTCTCAGGGGTACGAGCAGTACTTC. Translating gives CASSSQGYEQYF.